Here is one T cell receptor (beta chain) with its context. The CDR3 has 14 residues. The entry originates in a study of blood T cell repertoires in COVID-19. Study context: Sites across the United States, Italy and Spain contributed samples from acute and convalescent COVID-19.

Per the authors' pipeline: Quantification of nucleated cells was approximated via reference gene primer amplification. TCRdb keeps only in-frame clones here, not all; method: immunoSEQ multiplex PCR. D and trimming were read from the DNA, whereas the V and J calls and clone size are those reported in that table. The table records some 190,000 clones, approximately 90% of them present only once. V usage is TRBV21-1 and J usage is TRBJ2-7; the table's D call, TRBD1, was not checked against the DNA. TRBV21-1 corresponds to a pseudogene. The material sequenced was PBMCs or T cells enriched from blood (not recorded which). This clonotype originated in a woman aged 40 to 50 in a cohort exposed to, infected with or recovered from COVID-19 (not recorded which). CDR3 in DNA: TGTGCCAGCAGCAACCCCGACAGCCCCTACGAGCAGTACTTC. It translates to CASSNPDSPYEQYF.